This TCR beta chain was observed in a study of cytomegalovirus exposure and HLA in healthy donors. Germline V gene data show CDR1 as SGHVS and CDR2 as FNYEAQ. This CDR3 is 16 amino acids long. J was trimmed by 8 bases and V by 5 bases; bases with no gene match: 16. Amplification used 60 Vbeta primers and 13 Jbeta primers. Produced via immunoSEQ multiplex PCR; TCRdb's table is partial and in-frame only. The sample includes approximately 160,000 clones, roughly four fifths seen only once; the top ten take 4.8%. General study results and limits: A later analysis associated 16,951 TCR beta sequences with HLA alleles at a 0.05 false discovery rate. Fewer N-insertions than the roughly 670-donor mean were reportedly shown by an Asian-associated ancestry cluster in a later analysis.

In its sample, this clone was seen a few times. Antigen unknown. The sample consisted of PBMCs. The origin of this receptor is a girl between 5 and 17 years old in good health and CMV-seropositive. This chain uses TRBV7-6 with TRBJ1-2, with 8 bases that match TRBD1. CDR3 region: CASSPRTGRPSRGYTF. The CDR3 DNA is TGTGCCAGCAGCCCAAGGACAGGGAGGCCCTCTCGGGGCTACACCTTC.